These T cell receptor beta chains were read from a single sample in a study of Ad26.COV2.S vaccination and SARS-CoV-2 variants. Repertoires were generated with immunoSEQ multiplex PCR, while TCRdb's copy carries only in-frame clones and drops some. This sample carries about half a million clones, roughly nine tenths of them seen once, and the ten largest clones take more than 1.5%. Sequencing used peripheral blood, obtained in a trial of Ad26.COV2.S vaccine versus placebo. All receptors come from a person aged 18-65 years who received the Ad26.COV2.S COVID-19 vaccine or a placebo. Each CDR3 is given with its conserved first and last residue. The D gene is left open where the match is weak. Size tells how often a clone was seen (once, few, many) or the class of an expanded clone, and some rows leave it out.

D	size	J	V	CDR3	DNA
TRBD1	once	TRBJ1-2	TRBV6-5	CASSYSMRDRGHGYTF	TGTGCCAGCAGTTACTCGATGCGGGACAGGGGACATGGCTACACCTTC
-	few	TRBJ2-7	TRBV11-2	CASSLESTGLSYEQYF	TGTGCCAGCAGCTTGGAGTCCACAGGGCTTTCCTACGAGCAGTACTTC
-	once	TRBJ1-1	TRBV6-5	CASSRGNMNTEAFF	TGTGCCAGCAGCCGTGGCAACATGAACACTGAAGCTTTCTTT
TRBD2	once	TRBJ2-3	TRBV9	CASSVGSGRGGDTQYF	TGTGCCAGCAGCGTAGGAAGCGGTCGGGGGGGAGATACGCAGTATTTT
-	-	TRBJ2-5	TRBV13	CASSFDYQETQYF	TGTGCCAGCAGCTTCGACTACCAAGAGACCCAGTACTTC
TRBD1	-	TRBJ2-2	TRBV7-2	CASSSGQAQYTGELFF	TGTGCCAGCAGCTCTGGACAGGCCCAATACACCGGGGAGCTGTTTTTT
TRBD1	once	TRBJ2-2	TRBV28	CASSLPRTGVNTGELFF	TGTGCCAGCAGTCTCCCTAGGACAGGGGTGAACACCGGGGAGCTGTTTTTT
-	-	TRBJ1-6	TRBV19	CASSPDGFGSPLHF	TGTGCCAGTAGTCCGGACGGTTTTGGTTCACCCCTCCACTTT
TRBD1	few	TRBJ1-1	TRBV27	CASTDRANTEAFF	TGTGCCAGCACCGACAGGGCGAACACTGAAGCTTTCTTT
-	-	TRBJ1-5	TRBV29-1	CSVAKGGDQPQHF	TGCAGCGTCGCCAAGGGTGGTGATCAGCCCCAGCATTTT
-	-	TRBJ1-3	TRBV5-5	CASTQGLSSGNTIYF	TGTGCCAGCACCCAGGGACTGAGCTCTGGAAACACCATATATTTT
-	-	TRBJ1-3	TRBV7-9	CASSPEVANTIYF	TGTGCCAGCAGCCCCGAAGTTGCGAACACCATATATTTT
TRBD1	-	TRBJ1-1	TRBV2	CASSEGQGSTEAFF	TGTGCCAGCAGTGAAGGACAGGGTAGCACTGAAGCTTTCTTT
-	-	TRBJ1-2	TRBV5-1	CASTPGAGWNGYTF	TGCGCCAGCACCCCGGGAGCAGGCTGGAATGGCTACACCTTC
TRBD1	-	TRBJ2-2	TRBV5-5	CASILNHGTGVTGELFF	TGTGCCAGCATCCTCAATCATGGGACAGGGGTCACCGGGGAGCTGTTTTTT
-	-	TRBJ2-5	TRBV6-5	CASSPDIKETQYF	TGTGCCAGCAGTCCCGACATAAAAGAGACCCAGTACTTC
TRBD2	-	TRBJ2-1	TRBV4-2	CASSQEGTGGPYNEQFF	TGTGCCAGCAGCCAAGAAGGAACGGGAGGGCCCTACAATGAGCAGTTCTTC
-	-	TRBJ2-3	TRBV15	CATSTRGPTNTQYF	TGTGCCACCAGCACTAGGGGACCCACGAATACGCAGTATTTT
TRBD1	once	TRBJ2-5	TRBV10-3	CATKGQEETQYF	TGTGCCACCAAGGGACAGGAAGAGACCCAGTACTTC
-	-	TRBJ2-4	TRBV20-1	CSASPGSGAKNIQYF	TGCAGTGCTAGTCCGGGCAGTGGGGCCAAAAACATTCAGTACTTC
-	-	TRBJ1-3	TRBV28	CASSLGNTIYF	TGTGCCAGCAGTCTTGGAAACACCATATATTTT
TRBD1	-	TRBJ2-7	TRBV7-2	CASSLTGQNYEQYF	TGTGCCAGCAGCTTAACGGGACAGAACTACGAGCAGTACTTC
-	-	TRBJ1-2	TRBV6-2/TRBV6-3	CASSYSFMGDFPYGYTF	TGTGCCAGCAGTTACTCATTTATGGGGGATTTCCCCTATGGCTACACCTTC
-	-	TRBJ1-1	TRBV7-6	CASSLGGVFSEAFF	TGTGCCAGCAGCTTAGGGGGGGTATTCTCTGAAGCTTTCTTT
-	once	TRBJ1-1	TRBV7-9	CASSLVVLWGANTEAFF	TGTGCCAGCAGCTTGGTCGTTCTTTGGGGGGCGAACACTGAAGCTTTCTTT
-	-	TRBJ2-5	TRBV5-8	CASSLDAGSQETQYF	TGTGCCAGCAGCTTGGATGCCGGGAGCCAAGAGACCCAGTACTTC
TRBD1	-	TRBJ2-1	TRBV5-4	CASSLGQGEGNEQFF	TGTGCCAGCAGCTTGGGACAGGGTGAAGGCAATGAGCAGTTCTTC
-	-	TRBJ1-2	TRBV20-1	CSANDPGNSYGYTF	TGCAGTGCTAATGACCCAGGGAACTCCTATGGCTACACCTTC
-	once	TRBJ2-3	TRBV21-1	CASILHGRQRTLELLGACTDTQYF	TGTGCCAGCATTCTTCACGGAAGACAGAGAACACTGGAGCTGCTAGGGGCTTGCACAGATACGCAGTATTTT
-	-	TRBJ1-2	TRBV6-5	CASSTSLSGYTF	TGTGCCAGCAGTACTTCCTTGAGTGGCTACACCTTC
TRBD2	-	TRBJ2-3	TRBV15	CATSRVAGPQYF	TGTGCCACCAGCAGAGTAGCGGGTCCGCAGTATTTT
TRBD1	once	TRBJ2-1	TRBV19	CASTVDRGSYNEQFF	TGTGCCAGTACCGTCGACAGGGGGTCCTACAATGAGCAGTTCTTC
-	-	TRBJ1-6	TRBV13	CASSPRTDFGSPLHF	TGTGCCAGCAGCCCCCGGACAGACTTCGGTTCACCCCTCCACTTT
-	-	TRBJ2-1	TRBV24-1	CAGLGRGSYNEQFF	TGTGCCGGCTTGGGAAGGGGGTCCTACAATGAGCAGTTCTTC
TRBD1	-	TRBJ2-3	TRBV7-3	CASSAGQGPDTQYF	TGTGCCAGCAGCGCTGGACAGGGCCCGGATACGCAGTATTTT
-	-	TRBJ1-1	TRBV6-5	CASSTTPNTEAFF	TGTGCCAGCAGCACTACACCGAACACTGAAGCTTTCTTT
-	once	TRBJ2-1	TRBV18	CASSPPQGMGHEQFF	TGTGCCAGCTCACCACCACAGGGAATGGGACATGAGCAGTTCTTC
-	-	TRBJ1-2	TRBV4-1	CASSQDIYYGYTF	TGCGCCAGCAGCCAAGACATTTACTATGGCTACACCTTC
-	-	TRBJ1-1	TRBV9	CASSVQGRDTEAFF	TGTGCCAGCAGCGTACAGGGACGAGACACTGAAGCTTTCTTT
-	-	TRBJ1-3	TRBV4-1	CASSPSPSPQGIGNTIYF	TGCGCCAGCAGCCCTTCCCCCTCCCCTCAGGGGATTGGAAACACCATATATTTT
TRBD2	-	TRBJ2-2	TRBV7-6	CASSPTSGASPGELFF	TGTGCCAGCAGCCCTACTAGCGGGGCATCTCCCGGGGAGCTGTTTTTT
-	-	TRBJ2-1	TRBV4-2	CASSQDWGTNEQFF	TGTGCCAGCAGCCAAGATTGGGGGACAAATGAGCAGTTCTTC
TRBD1	-	TRBJ1-5	TRBV28	CASSFSYRGNQPQHF	TGTGCCAGCAGTTTTTCCTACAGGGGGAATCAGCCCCAGCATTTT
-	-	TRBJ2-7	TRBV6-5	CASSSDFNEQYF	TGTGCCAGCAGTAGCGACTTCAACGAGCAGTACTTC
-	-	TRBJ1-2	TRBV30	CAWAGDFGYGYTF	TGTGCCTGGGCAGGAGATTTTGGGTATGGCTACACCTTC
-	once	TRBJ2-7	TRBV28	CASSFPGPLGTYEQYF	TGTGCCAGCAGTTTTCCCGGACCTTTAGGGACCTACGAGCAGTACTTC
-	-	TRBJ2-2	TRBV5-1	CASSLGAGGLTGELFF	TGCGCCAGCAGCTTGGGCGCAGGAGGGTTGACCGGGGAGCTGTTTTTT
-	-	TRBJ1-2	TRBV28	CASRWISNYGYTF	TGTGCCAGCAGGTGGATATCTAACTATGGCTACACCTTC
-	-	TRBJ2-6	TRBV6-2/TRBV6-3	CASSLRTSGANVLTF	TGTGCCAGCAGTCTCCGGACCTCTGGGGCCAACGTCCTGACTTTC
-	-	TRBJ1-2	TRBV9	CASSVAVAGYYGYTF	TGTGCCAGCAGCGTAGCAGTGGCGGGTTACTATGGCTACACCTTC
TRBD2	-	TRBJ2-1	TRBV7-2	CASSPSPLAGVRQFF	TGTGCCAGCAGCCCGTCCCCACTAGCGGGAGTTAGGCAGTTCTTC
-	-	TRBJ2-3	TRBV30	CARRDGSTDTQYF	TGTGCCAGACGGGACGGAAGCACAGATACGCAGTATTTT